This TCR beta chain came from a study of T cell changes during pregnancy in multiple sclerosis (dated by TCRdb to about 2019). Regarding the complete study: The study looked at changes in the T cell repertoire across pregnancy in women with multiple sclerosis.

CDR1 and CDR2 were assigned from the germline V gene (reference sequence) as MNHNY and SVGAGI. Trimming removed 7 bases from V and 1 base from J, leaving 7 bases between the germline ends. Measured from the cysteine to the phenylalanine, the CDR3 is 12 residues long. This entry keeps only the CDR3 DNA: 36 bases, framed from base 1. The library was built by means of the immunoSEQ multiplex PCR assay. TCRdb took this table from immuneACCESS and kept in-frame rearrangements with V and J called. Such tables lack part of the clones; where checked against another copy, unresolved V genes explain under half of the gap, and the rest is unexplained. The sample contains about 76,000 clones, 93% of them found a single time. Roughly 2.5% of the sample is in the top ten clones. A remark on this clone: Its cognate antigen has yet to be identified. No qualities accompany the bases; no much larger clone lies one base away.

The chain is encoded by TRBV6-6 joined to TRBJ1-2, with an unclear D gene assignment. This sequence was found in a female donor with multiple sclerosis, enrolled in a pregnancy study. Sample: peripheral blood, taken in the second trimester of pregnancy. CDR3 sequence: CASTRSNYGYTF. The DNA is as follows: TGTGCCAGCACACGGAGTAACTATGGCTACACCTTC.